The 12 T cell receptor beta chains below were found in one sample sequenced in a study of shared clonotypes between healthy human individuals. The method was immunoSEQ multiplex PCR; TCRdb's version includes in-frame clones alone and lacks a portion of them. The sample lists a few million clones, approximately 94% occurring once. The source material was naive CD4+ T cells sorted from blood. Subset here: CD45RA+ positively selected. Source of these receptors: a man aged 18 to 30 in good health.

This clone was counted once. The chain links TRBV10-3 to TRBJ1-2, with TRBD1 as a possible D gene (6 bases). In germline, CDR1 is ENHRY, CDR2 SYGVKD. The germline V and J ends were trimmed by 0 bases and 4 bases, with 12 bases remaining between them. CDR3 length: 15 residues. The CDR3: CAISESQDSIYGYTF. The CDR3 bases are TGTGCCATCAGTGAGTCTCAGGACAGCATCTATGGCTACACCTTC.

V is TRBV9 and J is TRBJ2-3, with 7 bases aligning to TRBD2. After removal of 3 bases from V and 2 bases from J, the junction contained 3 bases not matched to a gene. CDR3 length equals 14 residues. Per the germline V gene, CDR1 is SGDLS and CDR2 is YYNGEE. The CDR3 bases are TGTGCCAGCAGCGCCCGGGGGGACACAGATACGCAGTATTTT. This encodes CASSARGDTDTQYF.

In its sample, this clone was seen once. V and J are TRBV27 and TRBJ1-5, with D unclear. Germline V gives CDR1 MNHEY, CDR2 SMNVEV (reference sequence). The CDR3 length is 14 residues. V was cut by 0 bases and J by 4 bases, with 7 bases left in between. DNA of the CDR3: TGTGCCAGCAGTTTATCGTTCATTAATCAGCCCCAGCATTTT. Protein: CASSLSFINQPQHF.

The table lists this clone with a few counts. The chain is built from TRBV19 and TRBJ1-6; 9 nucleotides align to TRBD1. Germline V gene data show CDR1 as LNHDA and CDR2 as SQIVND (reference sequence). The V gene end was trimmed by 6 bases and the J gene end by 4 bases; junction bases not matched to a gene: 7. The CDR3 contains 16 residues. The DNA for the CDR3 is TGTGCCAGTAGCACGTTGGACAGGGGTTATAATTCACCCCTCCACTTT. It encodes CASSTLDRGYNSPLHF.

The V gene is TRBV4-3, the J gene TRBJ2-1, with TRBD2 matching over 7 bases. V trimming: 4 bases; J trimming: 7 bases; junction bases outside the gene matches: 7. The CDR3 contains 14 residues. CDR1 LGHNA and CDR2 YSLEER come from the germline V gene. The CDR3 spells CASSPQAGVNEQFF. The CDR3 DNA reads TGCGCCAGCAGCCCCCAGGCGGGGGTTAATGAGCAGTTCTTC.

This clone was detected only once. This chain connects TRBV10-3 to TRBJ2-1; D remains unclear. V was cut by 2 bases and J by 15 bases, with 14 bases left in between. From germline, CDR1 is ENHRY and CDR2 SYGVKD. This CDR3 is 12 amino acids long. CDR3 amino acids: CAISETRLDAFF. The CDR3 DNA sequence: TGTGCCATCAGTGAGACCCGACTGGATGCGTTCTTC.

CDR3 region: CASSEAPRGSTEAFF. CDR3 in DNA: TGTGCCAGCAGTGAAGCGCCGAGGGGCAGCACTGAAGCTTTCTTT. This chain links TRBV6-1 with TRBJ1-1; the D gene is possibly TRBD1 (5 bases). Between the trimmed V and J ends, which lost 0 bases and 4 bases, there was a span of 12 bases. CDR1 is MNHNS, CDR2 SASEGT, per germline. This CDR3 comprises 15 residues.

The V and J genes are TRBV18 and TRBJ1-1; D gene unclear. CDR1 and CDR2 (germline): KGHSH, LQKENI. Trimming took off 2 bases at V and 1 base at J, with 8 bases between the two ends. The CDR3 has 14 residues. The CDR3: CASSPNLRNTEAFF. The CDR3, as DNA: TGTGCCAGCTCACCAAATCTTAGGAACACTGAAGCTTTCTTT.

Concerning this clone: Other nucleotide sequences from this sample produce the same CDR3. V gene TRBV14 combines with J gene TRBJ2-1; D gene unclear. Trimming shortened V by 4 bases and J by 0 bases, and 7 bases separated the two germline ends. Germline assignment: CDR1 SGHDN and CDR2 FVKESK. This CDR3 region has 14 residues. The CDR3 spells CASSRGSSYNEQFF. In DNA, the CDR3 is TGTGCCAGCAGCCGAGGTAGCTCCTACAATGAGCAGTTCTTC. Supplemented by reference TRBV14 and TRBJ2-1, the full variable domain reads EAGVTQFPSHSVIEKGQTVTLRCDPISGHDNLYWYRRVMGKEIKFLLHFVKESKQDESGMPNNRFLAERTGGTYSTLKVQPAELEDSGVYFCASSRGSSYNEQFFGPGTRLTVL.

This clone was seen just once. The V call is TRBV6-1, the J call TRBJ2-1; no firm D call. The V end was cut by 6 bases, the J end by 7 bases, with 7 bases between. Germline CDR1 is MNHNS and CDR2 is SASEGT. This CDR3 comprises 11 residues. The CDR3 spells CASSERNEQFF. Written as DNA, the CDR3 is TGTGCCAGCAGCGAAAGAAATGAGCAGTTCTTC.

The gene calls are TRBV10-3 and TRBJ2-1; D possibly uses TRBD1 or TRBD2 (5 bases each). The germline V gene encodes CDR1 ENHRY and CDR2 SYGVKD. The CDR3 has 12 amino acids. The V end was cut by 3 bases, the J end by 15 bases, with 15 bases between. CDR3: CAISDGASGPFF. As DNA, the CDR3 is TGTGCCATCAGTGACGGGGCCTCGGGACCGTTCTTC.

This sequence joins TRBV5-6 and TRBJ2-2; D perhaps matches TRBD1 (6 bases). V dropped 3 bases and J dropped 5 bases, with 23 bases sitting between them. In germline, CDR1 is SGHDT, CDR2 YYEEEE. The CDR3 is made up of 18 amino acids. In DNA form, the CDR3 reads TGTGCCAGCAGCTCACCAACTGGGACACCCCCGGGGACCGGGGAGCTGTTTTTT. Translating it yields CASSSPTGTPPGTGELFF.